This TCR beta chain was captured by sequencing in a study of T cell responses to AZD1222 COVID-19 vaccine. This CDR3 region has 17 residues. Trimming left V 0 bases short and J 1 base short, with 14 bases between. CDR1 and CDR2 from the germline V gene are SGHRS and YFSETQ. Only in-frame clones appear in the TCRdb table, and some are missing; sequencing was by immunoSEQ multiplex PCR. The repertoire holds 180,000 or so clones, with 92% as singletons. The gene calls are TRBV5-1 and TRBJ2-1; maybe TRBD2 (6 bases). This specimen was peripheral blood, taken 28 days after the second AZD1222 dose. This sequence originates from an adult who received the AZD1222 COVID-19 vaccine. The DNA for the CDR3 is TGCGCCAGCAGCTTGGGTTTCGGGCGGGGTTCCTACAATGAGCAGTTCTTC. It translates to CASSLGFGRGSYNEQFF.